This TCR beta chain was found in a study of blood T cells in healthy people across ages (dated by TCRdb to 2013 to 2016). About the investigation overall: In model experiments, roughly one uniquely barcoded TCR beta cDNA molecule per two T cells was captured by template switching. Using deep sequencing normalized with unique cDNA molecular identifiers, the study measured how TCR beta repertoire diversity changes with age. The donors were divided into four age groups: young (average approximately 17 years), middle-aged (approximately 41), aged (approximately 64) and long-lived (82). Using the same blood draw, the study looked at two additional independent replicas of 1 million unique cDNA reads for two donors, one aged 18 to 29 and the other aged 80 or older. What the research found in general, with its limitations: The percentage of naive T cells measured by flow cytometry correlated strongly with observed TCR beta diversity. Estimates of total diversity from one million sequenced T cells were regarded as lower bounds and underestimates. Compared with the aged group, more naive CD4+ T cells, fewer expanded clones and increased TCR diversity were shown by the long-lived group, suggesting age selection. As age increased, observed TCR beta diversity per million T cells dropped in a roughly linear way, and a significant reduction was already evident by age around 41. Since profiling was done on bulk unsorted PBMCs, naive and antigen-experienced compartments could not be conclusively compared. Because donor CMV infection status was unknown, age-related changes in expanded clonotypes were potentially confounded.

The donors were around 39 Caucasian individuals from Russia, aged roughly 6 to 90 years, who were systemically healthy. Ten milliliters of peripheral blood were drawn from each donor into EDTA-treated Vacutainer tubes. Ficoll-Paque density-gradient centrifugation was used to isolate PBMCs, with at least 7 million per sample. Total RNA was extracted from PBMCs with Trizol reagent, with at least 5.5 micrograms obtained per sample. The percentages of naive CD45RAhigh/CD27high T cells were determined by flow cytometry on a PBMC aliquot from every donor. Library preparation used 5' RACE. The instrument given in TCRdb is Illumina HiSeq 2500. The second PCR ran for roughly 6 to 11 cycles and used a J-beta primer mix along with a sample-barcoded 5' primer. A template-switch 5' adaptor carrying 12 random nucleotides introduced a unique molecular identifier onto each TCR beta cDNA molecule. Each sample yielded at least 2.5 million CDR3-containing paired-end reads. The Mint cDNA synthesis kit, primed by a TRBC-specific oligonucleotide, was used to synthesize first-strand cDNA from all RNA. After uracil-DNA glycosylase treatment, a first 18-cycle PCR used universal primers M1SS and BC2_uni_R on all cDNA. Turning to the authors' computational methods: Normalization of each sample was performed by random selection of 1 million high-quality reads, each carrying a distinct molecular identifier. Instead of being binned into consensus sequences, reads that shared molecular identifiers were thrown out. MiTCR, with a Q25 quality threshold and the strictest error-elimination algorithm, was used for CDR3 identification, clonotype clustering and error correction. A nonparametric unseen species model with Euler transformation was used to estimate lower-bound total TCR beta diversity. TCRdb trimmed the raw reads at Q25, called clones with MiXCR and kept productive beta chains. Every entry covers one CDR3 protein and lists the most common genes and DNA from its rows. TCRdb's processing, not the authors', yielded these V and J calls. The sample includes approximately 780,000 distinct CDR3 sequences, with around 25% observed a single time. Jointly, the top ten make up around 2.9% of the sample.

This clonotype turned up a few times. Its recognized antigen is unknown. Base qualities are not recorded, but no much larger clone differs from it by a single base. These data were also reused for a study on T cells of mothers and their children. The second paper states: Donors were nine systemically healthy Caucasian individuals: three mothers and their six children. cDNA synthesis used all of the extracted RNA, with approximately 1.4 ug of RNA in each 15 ul reaction. In the second PCR, sample barcodes and 2-4 random nucleotides were introduced via the M1S primer. More than 8 million TCR beta CDR3 reads were obtained from each mother, and some 3.2 million reads were obtained from each child. Thymic selection similarly shapes TCR recombination output in related and unrelated pairs, with minor effect from inherited differences. Normalized repertoire overlap was always found to be slightly, but never significantly, higher in related mother-child pairs than in unrelated mother-child pairs. No persistent microchimeric T cell clones were found, with a detection sensitivity of approximately 100 clones per million clonotypes. In the study, deep NGS was used to compare the TCR beta repertoires of mothers and children, and features distinguishing related mother-child pairs from unrelated individuals were sought. The mean age was approximately 41 +/- 4 years for the mothers and about 12 +/- 4 years for the children. After adapter ligation with NEBNext reagents, the libraries were sequenced on Illumina HiSeq 2000 with 100+100 nt paired-end reads. To prevent cross-contamination, the mother and child libraries were prepared a month apart and were sequenced in separate runs. For each donor, somewhere between about 500,000 and 2,300,000 distinct TCR beta clonotypes were identified. Naive TCR beta clonotypes were estimated from low-frequency clonotypes matched to each donor's FACS-determined naive share, without sorting.

Sequencing was done on a sample of blood. The TCR comes from a boy aged 5 to 17 in good health.

Here the CDR3 is given as CATYREDTGELFF. Read as DNA, the sequence is TGTGCCACATACAGGGAGGACACCGGGGAGCTGTTTTTT. The rearrangement joined TRBV15 to TRBJ2-2; the D element could tentatively be TRBD1 or TRBD2, as 6 bases agree for each. The germline V gene (reference sequence) provides CDR1 LNHNV and CDR2 YYDKDF. Cut back by 9 bases and 3 bases, the V and J ends lie 11 bases apart. The cysteine opens and the phenylalanine closes a CDR3 of 13 amino acids. Left in the record is the CDR3 DNA by itself, 39 bases read in frame from the first base.